This note documents a single T cell receptor (beta chain) sequence. This specimen belongs to a study of blood T cell repertoires in COVID-19. In the study overall: Samples of COVID-19 (acute and convalescent) were obtained from the United States, Italy and Spain. PBMCs, B-cell-depleted T cells, or T cells provided the cDNA or gDNA that made up the material.

The authors' processing: Estimates of nucleated cell counts were drawn from the amplification of reference gene primers. Generated by immunoSEQ multiplex PCR, the TCRdb table keeps only in-frame clones and is missing some. The DNA gave D and trimming, while V, J and clone size come from that table. The data contain fewer than 300,000 clones, approximately 85% of them singletons. The V end was cut by 5 bases, the J end by 7 bases, with 14 bases between. Germline CDR1 GTSNPN, CDR2 SVGIG (reference sequence). CDR3 length equals 12 residues. Seattle participants joined during active infection and were tracked over time.

What was sequenced was peripheral blood. The gene calls are TRBV30 and TRBJ1-1; perhaps TRBD1 as D (6 bases). This receptor was obtained from a human donor with COVID-19, enrolled during active disease. The donor label of this sample is uncertain. As DNA, the CDR3 is TGTGCCTGGGGTCCACAGGGATTTGAAGCTTTCTTT. It codes for CAWGPQGFEAFF.